The T cell receptor beta chain described here comes from a study of T cells after yellow fever vaccination. The authors made TCR cDNA by 5'RACE template switching, adding a universal primer site and UMIs. TCRdb reanalysed the 5' RACE reads using MiXCR and keeps one entry per CDR3 protein. The data hold a few hundred thousand distinct CDR3 sequences, with 15% to 20% observed a single time. This clonotype appeared a single time. The antigen is unknown. CDR1 MNHNS and CDR2 SASEGT come from the germline V gene. The CDR3 is 13 amino acids. V lost 8 bases, J lost 8 bases, and 9 bases stayed unmatched. Findings of the study overall: After the booster, about 95% of CD4 and more than 75% of CD8 primary-response clones were re-detected. Shared CD4/CD8 clonotypes were a small share, likely from convergent recombination.

V and J are TRBV6-1 and TRBJ2-1, with 7 bases lining up with TRBD2. The source was PBMCs, collected 15 days after the yellow fever booster vaccination. The clonotype comes from a man aged 25 to 40 who received the YFV17D yellow fever vaccine. The CDR3 protein is CASGRAAYDEQFF. The CDR3 coding sequence is TGTGCCAGCGGGAGGGCCGCTTACGATGAGCAGTTCTTC.